A selection of T cell receptor beta chains follows, all from one sample in a study. MiXCR, applied by TCRdb to the 5' RACE reads, yields one record per CDR3 protein. Among roughly 57,000 distinct CDR3 sequences listed, roughly 20% were seen once. The sample taken for sequencing was tumor-infiltrating Tregs sorted from the breast tumor. Every receptor here comes from a female donor with breast cancer. Both conserved end residues are part of each CDR3. Each record gives: V gene, clone size, D gene, J gene, CDR3 protein, CDR3 DNA. D genes are given only for firm matches. The size field is filled for only some rows; it gives once, few, many or a size class.

TRBV5-1	once	-	TRBJ1-1	CASSTDSAEAFF	TGCGCCAGCAGCACAGACAGTGCCGAGGCTTTCTTT
TRBV28	-	-	TRBJ1-5	CASRGSRGYQPQHF	TGTGCCAGCAGGGGGAGCCGGGGGTATCAGCCCCAGCATTTT
TRBV20-1	few	-	TRBJ2-7	CSAPGEGVYEQYF	TGCAGTGCACCCGGAGAGGGGGTCTACGAGCAGTACTTC
TRBV2	few	-	TRBJ2-7	CASSDSSTVSYEQYF	TGTGCCAGCAGTGACTCAAGCACCGTATCCTACGAGCAGTACTTC
TRBV20-1	few	-	TRBJ1-5	CSGSTGGDQPQHF	TGCAGTGGTTCGACCGGCGGGGATCAGCCCCAGCATTTT
TRBV4-3	-	TRBD1	TRBJ1-1	CACSQDVEGTGAFF	TGCGCCTGCAGCCAAGATGTAGAGGGGACAGGGGCTTTCTTT
TRBV20-1	-	-	TRBJ1-2	CSAISSGTKGGYTF	TGCAGTGCTATAAGCTCCGGGACCAAGGGAGGCTACACCTTC
TRBV4-2	few	TRBD2	TRBJ2-2	CASSQALAGGPTGELFF	TGTGCCAGCAGCCAAGCATTAGCGGGAGGGCCCACCGGGGAGCTGTTTTTT
TRBV20-1	many	TRBD2	TRBJ2-2	CSARDPGLAGHTGELFF	TGCAGTGCTAGAGACCCCGGACTAGCGGGACACACCGGGGAGCTGTTTTTT
TRBV10-2	-	-	TRBJ1-5	CASSEERAGVNQPQHF	TGCGCCAGCAGTGAGGAGCGGGCAGGAGTTAATCAGCCCCAGCATTTT
TRBV9	-	TRBD2	TRBJ2-7	CASSVGLGTSGRSNEQYF	TGTGCCAGCAGCGTAGGGCTCGGGACTAGCGGGAGATCTAACGAGCAGTACTTC
TRBV7-2	-	-	TRBJ2-5	CASSLSRRQETQYF	TGTGCCAGCAGCTTATCACGGAGACAAGAGACCCAGTACTTC
TRBV28	few	-	TRBJ1-2	CASSSGGVNYGYTF	TGTGCCAGCAGTTCGGGAGGGGTCAACTATGGCTACACCTTC
TRBV12-3/TRBV12-4	few	-	TRBJ2-3	CASSNPRRADTQYF	TGTGCCAGCAGCAACCCCCGGAGGGCAGATACGCAGTATTTT
TRBV18	few	-	TRBJ1-3	CASSQDHTFSGNTIYF	TGTGCCAGCTCACAGGACCACACTTTCTCTGGAAACACCATATATTTT
TRBV29-1	many	-	TRBJ1-2	CSVEDNTRYTF	TGCAGCGTTGAAGATAATACGCGCTACACCTTC
TRBV24-1	few	TRBD1	TRBJ1-2	CATSDLGTGGIYGYTF	TGTGCCACCAGTGATTTGGGGACAGGGGGGATCTATGGCTACACCTTC
TRBV20-1	-	TRBD1	TRBJ1-4	CSAREGALNEKLFF	TGCAGTGCCAGGGAGGGGGCCCTTAATGAAAAACTGTTTTTT
TRBV7-2	many	TRBD1	TRBJ2-1	CASSAARTGGKDEQFF	TGTGCCAGCAGCGCTGCAAGGACAGGAGGAAAGGATGAGCAGTTCTTC
TRBV4-3	many	-	TRBJ2-7	CASSQDRRGQYEQYF	TGCGCCAGCAGCCAAGATCGGAGGGGGCAATACGAGCAGTACTTC
TRBV7-6	few	TRBD1	TRBJ2-3	CASSFGQGPDTQYF	TGTGCCAGCAGCTTCGGACAGGGCCCAGATACGCAGTATTTT
TRBV20-1	many	-	TRBJ1-2	CSAPPAGGGYTF	TGCAGTGCTCCTCCCGCCGGGGGTGGCTACACCTTC
TRBV4-1	many	TRBD1	TRBJ1-6	CASSSTPGGSYNSPLHF	TGCGCCAGCAGCTCAACCCCAGGGGGCTCCTATAATTCACCCCTCCACTTT
TRBV12-2	few	-	TRBJ2-1	CASRLAPWGEIYNEQFF	TGTGCAAGTCGCTTAGCGCCATGGGGAGAAATCTACAATGAGCAGTTCTTC
TRBV5-1	few	TRBD1	TRBJ2-1	CASNPDRVSYNEQFF	TGCGCCAGTAACCCGGACAGGGTATCCTACAATGAGCAGTTCTTC
TRBV20-1	many	TRBD2	TRBJ2-4	CSATPGSGSHIQYF	TGCAGTGCTACCCCTGGTAGCGGGAGCCACATTCAGTACTTC
TRBV7-8	-	TRBD2	TRBJ2-1	CASSREGQAYNEQFF	TGTGCCAGCAGCCGGGAGGGCCAGGCCTACAATGAGCAGTTCTTC
TRBV6-5	few	-	TRBJ1-2	CASSEDSRFGYTF	TGTGCCAGCAGCGAGGACAGTCGCTTTGGCTACACCTTC
TRBV20-1	many	TRBD1	TRBJ2-2	CSAPRQGASTGELFF	TGCAGTGCCCCCCGGCAGGGGGCCAGCACCGGGGAGCTGTTTTTT
TRBV6-1	few	-	TRBJ1-3	CASSDQPQGSGNTIYF	TGTGCCAGCAGTGACCAACCGCAGGGCTCTGGAAACACCATATATTTT
TRBV5-6	-	-	TRBJ2-3	CASSSGVAGSGTDTQYF	TGTGCCAGCAGCTCAGGGGTCGCGGGGTCAGGCACAGATACGCAGTATTTT
TRBV7-3	few	TRBD2	TRBJ2-3	CASTPSGSIDTQYF	TGTGCCAGCACCCCCAGCGGGAGTATTGATACGCAGTATTTT
TRBV5-1	-	-	TRBJ2-7	CASSVDGFYEQYF	TGCGCCAGCAGCGTGGACGGATTCTACGAGCAGTACTTC
TRBV11-3	-	-	TRBJ2-1	CASSLGQGLAYNEQFF	TGTGCCAGCAGCTTAGGACAGGGACTCGCCTACAATGAGCAGTTCTTC
TRBV5-6	many	TRBD1	TRBJ1-6	CASSPGQLVNSPLHF	TGTGCCAGCAGCCCGGGACAGCTAGTAAATTCACCCCTCCACTTT
TRBV7-9	many	TRBD2	TRBJ2-1	CASSSLAGGPDEQFF	TGTGCCAGCAGCTCCCTAGCGGGAGGGCCGGATGAGCAGTTCTTC
TRBV5-1	few	-	TRBJ2-2	CASSLGSTGELFF	TGCGCCAGCAGCTTGGGCTCCACCGGGGAGCTGTTTTTT
TRBV5-1	few	TRBD1	TRBJ2-1	CASSSVSGQGHNEQFF	TGCGCCAGCAGCTCCGTGTCGGGACAGGGCCACAATGAGCAGTTCTTC
TRBV7-2	many	-	TRBJ2-5	CASSLQQETQYF	TGTGCCAGCAGCTTACAACAGGAGACCCAGTACTTC
TRBV5-5	-	TRBD2	TRBJ2-1	CASSLLAGAYNEQFF	TGTGCCAGCAGTTTACTAGCGGGGGCCTACAATGAGCAGTTCTTC
TRBV29-1	few	-	TRBJ1-1	CSVETIRSAAFF	TGCAGCGTTGAAACGATTAGGTCGGCCGCTTTCTTT
TRBV27	-	TRBD1	TRBJ2-7	CASSPWTGGIYEQYF	TGTGCCAGCAGTCCGTGGACAGGGGGCATCTACGAGCAGTACTTC
TRBV11-2	-	-	TRBJ2-2	CASSLAVQGRTGELFF	TGTGCCAGCAGCTTAGCCGTACAGGGGAGGACCGGGGAGCTGTTTTTT
TRBV5-1	few	-	TRBJ2-7	CASSLAALVQSYEQYF	TGCGCCAGCAGCTTGGCGGCGTTAGTACAATCCTACGAGCAGTACTTC
TRBV6-1	many	-	TRBJ2-1	CASRNIPYNEQFF	TGTGCCAGCAGGAACATTCCCTACAATGAGCAGTTCTTC
TRBV7-6	few	-	TRBJ1-4	CASSLPGSTNEKLFF	TGTGCCAGCAGCTTACCGGGCTCAACTAATGAAAAACTGTTTTTT